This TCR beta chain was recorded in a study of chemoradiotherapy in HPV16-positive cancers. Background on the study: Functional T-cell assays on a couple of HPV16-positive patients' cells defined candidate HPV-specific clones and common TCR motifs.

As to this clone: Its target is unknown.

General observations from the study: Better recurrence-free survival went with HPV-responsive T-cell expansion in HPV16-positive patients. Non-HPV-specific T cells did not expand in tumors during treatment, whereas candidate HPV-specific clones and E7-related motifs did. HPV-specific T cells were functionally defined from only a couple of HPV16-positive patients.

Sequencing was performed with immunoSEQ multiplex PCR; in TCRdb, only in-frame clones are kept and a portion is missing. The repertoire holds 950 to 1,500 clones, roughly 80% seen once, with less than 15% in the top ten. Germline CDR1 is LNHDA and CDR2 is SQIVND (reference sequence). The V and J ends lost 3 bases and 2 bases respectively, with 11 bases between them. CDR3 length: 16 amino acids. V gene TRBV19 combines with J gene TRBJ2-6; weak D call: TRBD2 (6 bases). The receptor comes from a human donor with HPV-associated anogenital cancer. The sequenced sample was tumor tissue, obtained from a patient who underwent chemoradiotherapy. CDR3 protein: CASSIGGRPGANVLTF. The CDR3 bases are TGTGCCAGTAGTATCGGGGGAAGGCCTGGGGCCAACGTCCTGACTTTC. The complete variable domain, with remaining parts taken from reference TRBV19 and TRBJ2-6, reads DGGITQSPKYLFRKEGQNVTLSCEQNLNHDAMYWYRQDPGQGLRLIYYSQIVNDFQKGDIAEGYSVSREKKESFPLTVTSAQKNPTAFYLCASSIGGRPGANVLTFGAGSRLTVL.